The following is a TCR beta chain sequence with its context. The sample is drawn from a study of regulatory T cells in long-lasting Graves disease. Study information: Prior antithyroid drug treatment in newly diagnosed Graves' patients lasted under 3 months.

Time point given: newly diagnosed GD, antithyroid drugs for less than 3 months. RNA from PBMCs was the source of the TCR library. Building the TCR beta libraries relied on iRepertoire HTBI primers, and CDR3 regions underwent Arm-PCR. MiXCR was run by TCRdb on the multiplex PCR reads, yielding one entry per CDR3 protein. The sample records about 220,000 distinct CDR3 sequences, approximately 18% being singletons. CDR1 GTSNPN and CDR2 SVGIG come from the germline V gene (reference sequence). CDR3 length equals 15 residues. The V segment lost 0 bases and the J segment 3 bases; nucleotides outside the gene matches: 5. These data were likewise used in another study, on T cells in Graves' hyperthyroidism and ophthalmopathy.

V and J are TRBV30 and TRBJ1-5; 7 nucleotides agree with TRBD1. This clonotype was sampled from a young woman with Graves disease. Sequences were derived from peripheral blood mononuclear cells (PBMCs), sampled at new diagnosis, from a patient treated with antithyroid drugs. Written as DNA, the CDR3 is TGTGCCTGGAGTGTGGACAGGTCAATCAATCAGCCCCAGCATTTT. Amino acid sequence: CAWSVDRSINQPQHF.